The source of this T cell receptor beta chain is a study of human T cells and chemical hapten exposure. Study-level information: TCR yields per sample varied, mainly owing to small pooled library volume differences.

What the library attached to individual cDNA molecules were unique molecular identifiers. Per the original methods: Between 23,224 and 690,600 TCRs appeared in each sample, and the median stood at 95,638. TCRdb re-analysed the reads in MiXCR, keeping a single row per CDR3 protein. TCRdb, not the authors, supplied the V and J calls. The sample yields fewer than 150,000 distinct CDR3 sequences, approximately 9% seen once. Broader study findings: DPC sensitization did not alter TCRs above 1 in 1000 frequency.

Concerning this clonotype: The antigen is unknown.

Germline V gene lookup returns CDR1 SGHVS and CDR2 FNYEAQ. CDR3 length equals 14 residues. V shed 0 bases and J 7 bases; nucleotides not matched to a gene: 5. Total RNA extraction was carried out from unfractionated whole blood. The receptor comes from a human donor in good health. Some clones in this sample may be carry-over from other donors' samples. The rearrangement joins TRBV7-6 to TRBJ1-2; 7 nucleotides line up with TRBD1. Material for sequencing was whole blood. In nucleotides, the CDR3 is TGTGCCAGCAGCTTAGCCCAGACAGGGTCTGGCTACACCTTC. The encoded protein is CASSLAQTGSGYTF.